This TCR beta chain was obtained from a study of cytomegalovirus exposure and HLA in healthy donors. Study-wide points: The productive fraction for most TCR beta V segments was about 87% or about 30% in an earlier analysis.

The CDR3 length is 13 residues. Germline V gene lookup returns CDR1 SQVTM and CDR2 ANQGSEA. V lost 4 bases, J lost 4 bases, and 7 bases stayed unmatched. Amplification used 60 Vbeta primers and 13 Jbeta primers. Measured with immunoSEQ multiplex PCR; TCRdb has only the in-frame clones, and not every one. This sample has some 120,000 clones, with 60% to 85% found just once. Concerning this clone itself: What it binds is unknown. The same CDR3 is also encoded by other DNA sequences in this sample.

The clonotype originates from a man younger than 40 in good health and CMV-seronegative. The V and J genes are TRBV29-1 and TRBJ2-7; TRBD1 aligns across 7 bases. Sequencing input: PBMCs. The CDR3 region is CSVGVDREYEQYF. The CDR3 nucleotides read TGCAGCGTTGGGGTAGACAGGGAGTACGAGCAGTACTTC.